Listed below are T cell receptor beta chains from one sample, sequenced in a study of shared T cell receptors in the human thymus. Using immunoSEQ multiplex PCR, the repertoire was profiled, and TCRdb retains in-frame clones only, with some absent. Seen here are 500,000 to 850,000 clones, 70% to 90% observed once, and the top ten hold 0.0094%. These sequences were also reported in another study, on human thymus T cells.

Material: thymocytes. The receptors derive from a boy under two years old with a congenital heart defect. Each CDR3 is given with its conserved first and last residue. Each record gives: J gene, D gene, V gene, CDR3 length, clone size, CDR3 DNA, CDR3 protein. D genes are given only for firm matches. Part of the rows lack a size; the others show once, few, many or a class for expanded clones.

j_gene: TRBJ2-3
d_gene: TRBD1
v_gene: TRBV6-1
len: 16
abundance: few
CDR3nt: TGTGCCAGCAGTGAACGCCGGGACAGGGACACAGATACGCAGTATTTT
CDR3aa: CASSERRDRDTDTQYF

j_gene: TRBJ2-1
d_gene: TRBD2
v_gene: TRBV25-1
len: 18
abundance: .
CDR3nt: TGTGCCAGCACCACTTCCAGGGAGCGGGAGCCCTCCTACAATGAGCAGTTCTTC
CDR3aa: CASTTSREREPSYNEQFF

j_gene: TRBJ1-1
d_gene: .
v_gene: TRBV12-5
len: 11
abundance: .
CDR3nt: TGTGCTAGTGGGGGAGGCACTGAAGCTTTCTTT
CDR3aa: CASGGGTEAFF

j_gene: TRBJ2-5
d_gene: TRBD2
v_gene: TRBV11-2
len: 18
abundance: .
CDR3nt: TGTGCCAGCAGCTCCGATTTTCCGATTCAGCGGGAGAAGGAGACCCAGTACTTC
CDR3aa: CASSSDFPIQREKETQYF

j_gene: TRBJ2-3
d_gene: TRBD2
v_gene: TRBV27
len: 16
abundance: once
CDR3nt: TGTGCCAGCAGTACAGAGCGGGAGGGCCATTCAGATACGCAGTATTTT
CDR3aa: CASSTEREGHSDTQYF

j_gene: TRBJ2-7
d_gene: TRBD1
v_gene: TRBV28
len: 16
abundance: .
CDR3nt: TGTGCCAGCAGTTTACCCTACTGGGACAGGGACTACGAGCAGTACTTC
CDR3aa: CASSLPYWDRDYEQYF

j_gene: TRBJ1-3
d_gene: .
v_gene: TRBV28
len: 14
abundance: .
CDR3nt: TGTGCCAGCAGCCCGGGACAAAAGGGAAACACCATATATTTT
CDR3aa: CASSPGQKGNTIYF

j_gene: TRBJ2-1
d_gene: .
v_gene: TRBV6-1
len: 19
abundance: once
CDR3nt: TGTGCCAGCAGTGAGTCCTCAACTCCCACTAGAAACCCCTACAATGAGCAGTTCTTC
CDR3aa: CASSESSTPTRNPYNEQFF

j_gene: TRBJ2-2
d_gene: .
v_gene: TRBV28
len: 18
abundance: .
CDR3nt: TGTGCCAGCAGTTTAAGCGGCAGCCCCGGGGAGAACACCGGGGAGCTGTTTTTT
CDR3aa: CASSLSGSPGENTGELFF

j_gene: TRBJ2-7
d_gene: .
v_gene: TRBV11-2
len: 15
abundance: .
CDR3nt: TGTGCCAGCAGCCATCCAGGGGGGATCGTCCACGAGCAGTACTTC
CDR3aa: CASSHPGGIVHEQYF

j_gene: TRBJ2-7
d_gene: TRBD1
v_gene: TRBV12-5
len: 14
abundance: .
CDR3nt: TGTGCTAGTGGCCGGGACAGTTCCTCCTACGAGCAGTACTTC
CDR3aa: CASGRDSSSYEQYF

j_gene: TRBJ2-2
d_gene: TRBD1
v_gene: TRBV18
len: 13
abundance: .
CDR3nt: TGTGCCACGCGACAGGGAATGACCGGGGAGCTGTTTTTT
CDR3aa: CATRQGMTGELFF

j_gene: TRBJ1-4
d_gene: TRBD1
v_gene: TRBV4-3
len: 16
abundance: .
CDR3nt: TGCGCCAGCAGCCAAGAAAGAAGGGGGCGACGCGAAAAACTGTTTTTT
CDR3aa: CASSQERRGRREKLFF

j_gene: TRBJ1-4
d_gene: TRBD1
v_gene: TRBV29-1
len: 14
abundance: .
CDR3nt: TGCAGCGTCGCACGGGACAGGGGTAGTGAAAAACTGTTTTTT
CDR3aa: CSVARDRGSEKLFF

j_gene: TRBJ2-7
d_gene: TRBD1
v_gene: TRBV6-1
len: 14
abundance: few
CDR3nt: TGTGCCATCCGAGGACAGGGAAAGCCCTACGAGCAGTACTTC
CDR3aa: CAIRGQGKPYEQYF

j_gene: TRBJ1-2
d_gene: .
v_gene: TRBV28
len: 18
abundance: few
CDR3nt: TGTGCCAGCAGTTTAACCCTCCAGGGAGGCCATCCTAACTATGGCTACACCTTC
CDR3aa: CASSLTLQGGHPNYGYTF

j_gene: TRBJ2-7
d_gene: TRBD2
v_gene: TRBV4-3
len: 15
abundance: .
CDR3nt: TGCGCCAGCAGCCAAGATACGGAGCGGGAGGGCGAGCAGTACTTC
CDR3aa: CASSQDTEREGEQYF

j_gene: TRBJ1-6
d_gene: TRBD1
v_gene: TRBV6-5
len: 15
abundance: once
CDR3nt: TGTGCCAGCAGTTTGGGGACAGGATATAATTCACCCCTCCACTTT
CDR3aa: CASSLGTGYNSPLHF

j_gene: TRBJ2-3
d_gene: .
v_gene: TRBV28
len: 15
abundance: .
CDR3nt: TGTGCCAGCACGCCGTCTCGGGAGTGGATAGATACGCAGTATTTT
CDR3aa: CASTPSREWIDTQYF

j_gene: TRBJ2-3
d_gene: TRBD1
v_gene: TRBV30
len: 17
abundance: .
CDR3nt: TGTGCCTGGAGTCCGGCCGAGGACAGGGCAATCACAGATACGCAGTATTTT
CDR3aa: CAWSPAEDRAITDTQYF

j_gene: TRBJ2-2
d_gene: .
v_gene: TRBV14
len: 16
abundance: .
CDR3nt: TGTGCCAGCAGCCAAGAGGTCAGACTAAACACCGGGGAGCTGTTTTTT
CDR3aa: CASSQEVRLNTGELFF

j_gene: TRBJ1-2
d_gene: TRBD1
v_gene: TRBV7-8
len: 12
abundance: .
CDR3nt: TGTGCCAGCAGCTCCGACCGACAGGGTCCGGCCTTC
CDR3aa: CASSSDRQGPAF

j_gene: TRBJ2-2
d_gene: TRBD1
v_gene: TRBV6-4
len: 17
abundance: .
CDR3nt: TGTGCCAGCCCTTGGACAGGTCGTAGGGTTAACACCGGGGAGCTGTTTTTT
CDR3aa: CASPWTGRRVNTGELFF

j_gene: TRBJ1-6
d_gene: .
v_gene: TRBV10-3
len: 15
abundance: .
CDR3nt: TGTGCCATCAGTGAAGACAACGGTATGAATTCACCCCTCCACTTT
CDR3aa: CAISEDNGMNSPLHF